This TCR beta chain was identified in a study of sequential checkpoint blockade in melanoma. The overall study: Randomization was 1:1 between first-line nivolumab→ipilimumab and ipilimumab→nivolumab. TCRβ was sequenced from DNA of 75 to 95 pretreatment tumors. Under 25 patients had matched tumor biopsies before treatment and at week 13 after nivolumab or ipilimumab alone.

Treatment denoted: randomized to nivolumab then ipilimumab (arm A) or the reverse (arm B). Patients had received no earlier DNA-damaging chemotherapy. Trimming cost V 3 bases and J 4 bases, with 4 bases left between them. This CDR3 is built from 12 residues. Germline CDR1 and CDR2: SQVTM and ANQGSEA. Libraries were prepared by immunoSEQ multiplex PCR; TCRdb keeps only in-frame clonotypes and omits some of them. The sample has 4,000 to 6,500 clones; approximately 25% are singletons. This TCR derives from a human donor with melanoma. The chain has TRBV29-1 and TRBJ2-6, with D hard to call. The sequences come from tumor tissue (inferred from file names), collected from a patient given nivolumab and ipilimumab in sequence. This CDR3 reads CSVDLGANVLTF. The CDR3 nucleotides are TGCAGCGTTGATTTGGGGGCCAACGTCCTGACTTTC.